This entry is about one T cell receptor beta chain. No antigen is known for it. This table comes from immunoSEQ multiplex PCR, and its TCRdb copy is limited to in-frame clones, with some not included. The sample has approximately 810,000 clones; almost 95% are singletons. This specimen comes from a study of shared clonotypes between healthy human individuals. Study-level background: Contributing individuals were a couple of females and three males aged 18 to 49. Researchers assigned three CD4 naive, three CD4 memory, two CD8 naive and one CD8 memory plate to each donor.

The germline V gene has CDR1 MNHEY and CDR2 SMNVEV (reference sequence). There are 12 residues in the CDR3. Trimming removed 6 bases at V and 4 bases at J, with 9 bases between. Naive CD8 cells lacked CD45RO and underwent positive selection for CCR7, leaving out terminally differentiated effector memory CD45RA+ cells. Notes on the study in general: It was the non-shared clonotypes that had lower generation probabilities than clonotypes shared by all four donors. Generally, estimated richness proved larger in naive subsets than it did in memory subsets.

The TCR originated in a man aged 25-45 years in good health. The chain carries TRBV27 and TRBJ1-2; D is ambiguous. Sequenced: naive CD8+ T cells sorted from blood. CDR3 amino acids: CASRGRPYGYTF. The CDR3, as DNA: TGTGCCAGCAGAGGGCGGCCCTATGGCTACACCTTC.